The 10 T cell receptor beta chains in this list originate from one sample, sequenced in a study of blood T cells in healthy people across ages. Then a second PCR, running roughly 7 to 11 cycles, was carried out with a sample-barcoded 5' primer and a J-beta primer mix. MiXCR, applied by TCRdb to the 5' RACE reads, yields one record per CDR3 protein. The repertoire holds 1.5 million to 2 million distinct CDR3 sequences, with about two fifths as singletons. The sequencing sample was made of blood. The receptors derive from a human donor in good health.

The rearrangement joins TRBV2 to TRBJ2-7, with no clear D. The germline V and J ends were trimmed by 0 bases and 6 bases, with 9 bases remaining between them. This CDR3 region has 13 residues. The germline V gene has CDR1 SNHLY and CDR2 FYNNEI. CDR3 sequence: CASSEARLREQYF. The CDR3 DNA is TGTGCCAGCAGTGAAGCGCGGCTTCGCGAGCAGTACTTC.

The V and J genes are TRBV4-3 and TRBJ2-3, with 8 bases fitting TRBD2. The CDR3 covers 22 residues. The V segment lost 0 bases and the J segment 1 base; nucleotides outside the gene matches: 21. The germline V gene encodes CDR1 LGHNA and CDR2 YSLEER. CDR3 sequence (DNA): TGCGCCAGCAGCCAAGACTTTGCCTTAGCGGGGAAAGAATTAATAGGCACAGATACGCAGTATTTT. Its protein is CASSQDFALAGKELIGTDTQYF.

This CDR3 is CSAPDSPPYEQYF. The CDR3 DNA reads TGCAGTGCACCGGACAGTCCTCCCTACGAGCAGTACTTC. V usage is TRBV20-1 and J usage is TRBJ2-7; TRBD1 might be the D (6 bases). Germline V gives CDR1 DFQATT, CDR2 SNEGSKA (reference sequence). Trimming shortened V by 6 bases and J by 2 bases, and 14 bases separated the two germline ends. The CDR3 is 13 residues long.

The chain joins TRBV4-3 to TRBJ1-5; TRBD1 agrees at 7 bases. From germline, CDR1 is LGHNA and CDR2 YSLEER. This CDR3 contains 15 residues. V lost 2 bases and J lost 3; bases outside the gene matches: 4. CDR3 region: CASSQHGQVNQPQHF. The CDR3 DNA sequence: TGCGCCAGCAGCCAACACGGACAGGTCAATCAGCCCCAGCATTTT.

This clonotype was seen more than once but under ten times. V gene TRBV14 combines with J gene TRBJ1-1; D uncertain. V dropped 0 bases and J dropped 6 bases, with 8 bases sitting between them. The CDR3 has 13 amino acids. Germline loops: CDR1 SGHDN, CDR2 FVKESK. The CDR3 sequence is CASSQEWRAEAFF. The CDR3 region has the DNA TGTGCCAGCAGCCAAGAGTGGAGGGCTGAAGCTTTCTTT.

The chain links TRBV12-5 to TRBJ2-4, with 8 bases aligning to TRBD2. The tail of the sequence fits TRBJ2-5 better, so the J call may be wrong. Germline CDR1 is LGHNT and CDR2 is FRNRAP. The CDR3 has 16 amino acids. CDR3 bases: TGTGCTAGTGGTTTGGGGACTAGCTCAAATAAAGAGACCCAGTACTTC. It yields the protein CASGLGTSSNKETQYF.

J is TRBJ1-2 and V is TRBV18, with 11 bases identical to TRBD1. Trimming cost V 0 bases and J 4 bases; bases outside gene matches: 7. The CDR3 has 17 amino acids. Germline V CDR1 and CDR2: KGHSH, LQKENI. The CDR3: CASSPPGQGDFPYGYTF. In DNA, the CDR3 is TGTGCCAGCTCACCACCGGGACAGGGGGATTTTCCCTATGGCTACACCTTC.

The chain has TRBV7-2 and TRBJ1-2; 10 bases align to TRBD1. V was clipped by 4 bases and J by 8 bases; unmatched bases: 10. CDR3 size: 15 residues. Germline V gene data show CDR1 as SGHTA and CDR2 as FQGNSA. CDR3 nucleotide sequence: TGTGCCAGCAGCTACCCGGGACAGGGGAGAGGAGGCTACACCTTC. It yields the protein CASSYPGQGRGGYTF.

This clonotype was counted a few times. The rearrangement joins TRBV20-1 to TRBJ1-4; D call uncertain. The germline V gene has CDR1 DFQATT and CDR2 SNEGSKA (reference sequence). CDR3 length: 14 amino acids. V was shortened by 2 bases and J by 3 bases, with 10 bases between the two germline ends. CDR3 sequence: CSARRRVSNEKLFF. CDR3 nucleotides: TGCAGTGCTAGACGTAGGGTCTCTAATGAAAAACTGTTTTTT.

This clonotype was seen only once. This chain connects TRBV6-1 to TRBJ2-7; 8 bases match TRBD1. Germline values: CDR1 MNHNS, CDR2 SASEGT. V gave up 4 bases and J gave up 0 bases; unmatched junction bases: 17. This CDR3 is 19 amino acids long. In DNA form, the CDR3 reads TGTGCCAGCAGTGGGGGACAGGCCTATCTCTCCCAGAGCTCCTACGAGCAGTACTTC. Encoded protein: CASSGGQAYLSQSSYEQYF.